These 9 T cell receptor beta chains came from one sample sequenced in a study of beta chain features in type 1 diabetes. Since all of the isolated RNA was reverse transcribed, expressed TCRB transcripts were what got sequenced. The repertoire was sequenced with immunoSEQ multiplex PCR; TCRdb's copy has only in-frame clones and lacks some. Among over 150,000 clones listed, less than 9.5% were seen once. The source material was central memory CD4+ T cells from blood. The source is a man younger than 30 in good health.

This clone was seen many times. The germline gene is not matched at one end of the junction; a read error may be the cause. J is TRBJ2-3 and V is TRBV7-7; 8 bases match TRBD1. CDR1 SSHAT and CDR2 FNYEAQ come from the germline V gene (reference sequence). The CDR3 has 15 amino acids. The CDR3 protein is CASSLDGQGTDTQYF. CDR3 bases: TGTGCTAGCAGCTTAGACGGACAGGGAACAGATACGCAGTATTTT.

The table lists this clone with a few counts. The chain combines TRBV4-2 with TRBJ2-7, with 8 bases aligning to TRBD2. The CDR3 loop spans 16 amino acids. Looked up from germline, CDR1 is LGHNA and CDR2 is YNFKEQ. The trim removed 4 bases at V and 5 bases at J, leaving 13 bases unmatched. The CDR3 is CASSPDQREIPHEQYF. The CDR3, as DNA: TGTGCCAGCAGCCCAGACCAGCGGGAGATCCCCCACGAGCAGTACTTC.

Many counts were recorded for this clone. The CDR3 reads CASSLLGGEGYTF. The CDR3 DNA reads as TGTGCCAGCAGTTTATTAGGGGGCGAAGGCTACACCTTC. This rearrangement joins TRBV27 to TRBJ1-2; 7 nucleotides agree with TRBD1. V lost 1 base and J lost 8; bases outside the gene matches: 4. The CDR3 runs 13 residues. Germline V gene data show CDR1 as MNHEY and CDR2 as SMNVEV (reference sequence).

This clone was seen more than once but under ten times. J is TRBJ2-5 and V is TRBV7-2, with 12 bases fitting TRBD1. This CDR3 contains 16 residues. Germline values: CDR1 SGHTA, CDR2 FQGNSA. After removal of 0 bases from V and 4 bases from J, the junction contained 3 bases not matched to a gene. The DNA for the CDR3 is TGTGCCAGCAGCTTAGCCGGGACAGGGGGCCCAGAGACCCAGTACTTC. It specifies CASSLAGTGGPETQYF.

The chain uses TRBV4-1 and TRBJ2-5; 7 positions match TRBD2. With 3 bases clipped from V and 1 base from J, the junction kept 5 bases outside the gene matches. The CDR3 contains 15 residues. Germline CDR1 and CDR2: MGHRA and YSYEKL. The CDR3 nucleotides read TGCGCCAGCAGCCAGTTAGGGACTACCCAAGAGACCCAGTACTTC. It yields the protein CASSQLGTTQETQYF.

As DNA, the CDR3 is TGTGCCAGCAGTGCCTCGGGGGGGCCGCAAGATACGCAGTATTTT. Translation: CASSASGGPQDTQYF. The chain uses TRBV6-1 and TRBJ2-3; TRBD2 matches at 8 bases. The V segment lost 4 bases and the J segment 5 bases; nucleotides outside the gene matches: 8. Germline V gene lookup returns CDR1 MNHNS and CDR2 SASEGT. The CDR3 spans 15 residues.

About this clone itself: As the CDR3 is not closed by the conserved phenylalanine or tryptophan, this likely results from a read error. This chain joins TRBV5-6 and TRBJ2-3; 12 bases align to TRBD1. The CDR3 contains 16 residues. The junction had 7 bases not matched to a gene; V was cut back by 6 bases and J by 2 bases. Germline V gene lookup returns CDR1 SGHDT and CDR2 YYEEEE. The CDR3 sequence is CASTAGTGGFTDTQYL. The CDR3 region has the DNA TGTGCCAGCACCGCGGGGACAGGGGGCTTCACAGATACGCAGTATCTT.

This clone was seen more than once but under ten times. The gene calls are TRBV11-2 and TRBJ1-2; TRBD1 agrees at 8 bases. CDR1 is SGHAT, CDR2 FQNNGV, per germline. V lost 6 bases to trimming and J lost 5 bases; unmatched junction nucleotides: 8. The CDR3 has 14 amino acids. CDR3 sequence reads: CASRTVGQGYGYTF. DNA of the CDR3: TGTGCCAGCAGGACAGTAGGACAGGGTTATGGCTACACCTTC.

Details on this clone: The same CDR3 is also encoded by other DNA sequences in this sample. The genes are TRBV30 and TRBJ1-4; 9 positions match TRBD1. Germline CDR1 is GTSNPN and CDR2 is SVGIG (reference sequence). The CDR3 length is 15 residues. The V segment lost 0 bases and the J segment 3 bases; nucleotides outside the gene matches: 2. As DNA, the CDR3 is TGTGCCTGGAGTGTATGGGACAGGGCTAATGAAAAACTGTTTTTT. Translating it yields CAWSVWDRANEKLFF.